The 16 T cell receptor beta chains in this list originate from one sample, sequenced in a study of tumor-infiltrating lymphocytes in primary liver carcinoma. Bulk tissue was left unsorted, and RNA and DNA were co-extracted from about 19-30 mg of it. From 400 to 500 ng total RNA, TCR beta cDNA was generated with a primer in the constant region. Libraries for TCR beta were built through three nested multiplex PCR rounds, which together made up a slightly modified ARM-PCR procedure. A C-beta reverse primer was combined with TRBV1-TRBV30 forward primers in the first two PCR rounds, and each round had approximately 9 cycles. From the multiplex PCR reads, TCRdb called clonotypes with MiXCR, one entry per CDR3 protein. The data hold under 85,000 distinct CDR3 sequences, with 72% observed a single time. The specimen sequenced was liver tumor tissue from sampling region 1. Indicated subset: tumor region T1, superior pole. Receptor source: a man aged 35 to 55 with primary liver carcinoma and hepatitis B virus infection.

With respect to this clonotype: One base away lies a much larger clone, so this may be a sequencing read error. CDR3 bases: TGTACCAGTGCCCCCCAGGACGCCTCACGCTACGAGCAGTACTTC. It encodes CTSAPQDASRYEQYF. The chain has TRBV19 and TRBJ2-7, with D unresolved. CDR3 length equals 15 residues. Germline V gives CDR1 LNHDA, CDR2 SQIVND (reference sequence).

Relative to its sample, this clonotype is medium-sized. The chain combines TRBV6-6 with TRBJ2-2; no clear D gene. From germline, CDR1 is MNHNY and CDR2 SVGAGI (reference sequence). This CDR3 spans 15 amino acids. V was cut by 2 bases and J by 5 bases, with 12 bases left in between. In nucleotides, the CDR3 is TGTGCCAGCAGTTACGATGCGGTCGGGACCGGGGAGCTGTTTTTT. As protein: CASSYDAVGTGELFF.

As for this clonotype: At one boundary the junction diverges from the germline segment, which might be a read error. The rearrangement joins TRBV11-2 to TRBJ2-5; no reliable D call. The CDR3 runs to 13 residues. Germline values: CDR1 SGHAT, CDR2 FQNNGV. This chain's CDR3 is CAGSEVFGETQYF. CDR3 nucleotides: TGTGCCGGCAGCGAGGTGTTCGGGGAGACCCAGTACTTC.

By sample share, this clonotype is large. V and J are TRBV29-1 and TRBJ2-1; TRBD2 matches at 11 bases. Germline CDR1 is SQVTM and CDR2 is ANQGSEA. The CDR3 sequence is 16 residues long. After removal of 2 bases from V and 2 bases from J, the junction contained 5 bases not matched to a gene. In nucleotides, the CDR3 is TGCAGCGTTGAACCCCTGACTAGCGGGACCTACAATGAGCAGTTCTTC. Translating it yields CSVEPLTSGTYNEQFF.

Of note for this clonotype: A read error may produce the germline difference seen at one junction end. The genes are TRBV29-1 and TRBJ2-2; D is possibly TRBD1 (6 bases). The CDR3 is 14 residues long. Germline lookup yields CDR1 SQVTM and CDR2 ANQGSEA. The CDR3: CSVVGQSNIGELFF. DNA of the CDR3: TGCAGCGTTGTGGGACAATCCAACATCGGGGAGCTGTTTTTT.

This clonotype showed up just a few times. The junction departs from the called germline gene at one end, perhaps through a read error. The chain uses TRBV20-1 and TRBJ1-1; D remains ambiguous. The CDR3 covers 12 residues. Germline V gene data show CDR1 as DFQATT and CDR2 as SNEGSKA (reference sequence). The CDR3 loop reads CSASLDYTEAFF. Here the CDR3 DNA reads TGCAGTGCTAGTCTGGACTACACTGAGGCTTTCTTT.

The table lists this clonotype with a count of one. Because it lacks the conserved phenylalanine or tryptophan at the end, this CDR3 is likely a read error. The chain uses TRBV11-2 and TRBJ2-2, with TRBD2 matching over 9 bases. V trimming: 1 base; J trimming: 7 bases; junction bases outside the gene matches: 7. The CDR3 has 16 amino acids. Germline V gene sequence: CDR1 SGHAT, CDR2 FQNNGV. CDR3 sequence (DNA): TGTGCCAGCAGCTTAGTGGGGCTAGCGGGAAACGGGGAGCTGTTTTCT. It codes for CASSLVGLAGNGELFS.

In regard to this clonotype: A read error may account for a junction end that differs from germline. CDR3: CAIRETEAQYF. CDR3 nucleotides: TGTGCCATCAGGGAGACAGAGGCCCAGTACTTC. The chain joins TRBV10-3 to TRBJ2-5, with a possible D match to TRBD1 (5 bases). There are 11 residues in the CDR3. Per the germline V gene, CDR1 is ENHRY and CDR2 is SYGVKD.

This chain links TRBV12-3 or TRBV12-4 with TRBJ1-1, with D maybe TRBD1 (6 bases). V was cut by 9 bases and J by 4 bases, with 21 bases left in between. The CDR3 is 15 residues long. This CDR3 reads CARSKADSLSTEAFF. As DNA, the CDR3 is TGTGCCAGAAGTAAAGCGGACAGTCTTAGCACTGAAGCTTTCTTT.

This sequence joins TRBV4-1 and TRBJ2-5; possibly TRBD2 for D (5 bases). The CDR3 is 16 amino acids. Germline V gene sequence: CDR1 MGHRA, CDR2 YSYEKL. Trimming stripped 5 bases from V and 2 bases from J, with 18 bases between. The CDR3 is CASSVNSGRLQETQYF. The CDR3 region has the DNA TGCGCCAGCAGCGTTAACTCGGGAAGACTACAAGAGACCCAGTACTTC.

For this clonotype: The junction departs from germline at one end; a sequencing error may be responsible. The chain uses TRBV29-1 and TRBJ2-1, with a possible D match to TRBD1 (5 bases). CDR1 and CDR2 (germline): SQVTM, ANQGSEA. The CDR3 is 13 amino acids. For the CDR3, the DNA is TGCAGTGTTGAGGACACCGTGAGCAATGAGCAATTCTTC. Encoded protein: CSVEDTVSNEQFF.

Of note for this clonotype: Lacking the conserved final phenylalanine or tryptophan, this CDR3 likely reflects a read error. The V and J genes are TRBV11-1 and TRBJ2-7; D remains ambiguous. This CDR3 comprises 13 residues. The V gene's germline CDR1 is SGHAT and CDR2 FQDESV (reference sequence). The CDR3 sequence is CTSCLRSPYEQYL. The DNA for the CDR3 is TGTACCAGCTGCTTAAGATCGCCCTACGAGCAGTACCTC.

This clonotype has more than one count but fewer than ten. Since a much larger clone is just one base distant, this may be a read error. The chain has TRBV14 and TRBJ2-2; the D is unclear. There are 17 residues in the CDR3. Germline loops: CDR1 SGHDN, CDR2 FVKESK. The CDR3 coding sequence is TGTGTCAGCAGCCCTTCTCGGCGGTCTTCGAACACCGGGGAGCTGTTTTTT. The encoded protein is CVSSPSRRSSNTGELFF.

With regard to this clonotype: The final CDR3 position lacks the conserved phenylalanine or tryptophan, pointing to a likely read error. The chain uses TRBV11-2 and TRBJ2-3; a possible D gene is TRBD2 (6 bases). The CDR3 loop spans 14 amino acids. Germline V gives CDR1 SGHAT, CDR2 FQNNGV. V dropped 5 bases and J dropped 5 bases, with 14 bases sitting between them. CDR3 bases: TGTGCCAGCAGCCCACGGGGGACCATAGATACGCAGTATCTT. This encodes CASSPRGTIDTQYL.

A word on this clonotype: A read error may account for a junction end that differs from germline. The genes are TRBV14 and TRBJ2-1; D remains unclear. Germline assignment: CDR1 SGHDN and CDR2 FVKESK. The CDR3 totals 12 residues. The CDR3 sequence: CANSRNYNEHFF. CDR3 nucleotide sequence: TGTGCCAACAGCCGGAACTACAATGAGCACTTCTTC.

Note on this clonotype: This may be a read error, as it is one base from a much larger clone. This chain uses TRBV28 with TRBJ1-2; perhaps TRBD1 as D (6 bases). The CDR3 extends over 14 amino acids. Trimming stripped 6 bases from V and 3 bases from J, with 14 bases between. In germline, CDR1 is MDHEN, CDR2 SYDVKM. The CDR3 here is CASRPTGMDYGYTF. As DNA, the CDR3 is TGTGCCAGCAGACCTACAGGGATGGACTATGGCTACACCTTC.